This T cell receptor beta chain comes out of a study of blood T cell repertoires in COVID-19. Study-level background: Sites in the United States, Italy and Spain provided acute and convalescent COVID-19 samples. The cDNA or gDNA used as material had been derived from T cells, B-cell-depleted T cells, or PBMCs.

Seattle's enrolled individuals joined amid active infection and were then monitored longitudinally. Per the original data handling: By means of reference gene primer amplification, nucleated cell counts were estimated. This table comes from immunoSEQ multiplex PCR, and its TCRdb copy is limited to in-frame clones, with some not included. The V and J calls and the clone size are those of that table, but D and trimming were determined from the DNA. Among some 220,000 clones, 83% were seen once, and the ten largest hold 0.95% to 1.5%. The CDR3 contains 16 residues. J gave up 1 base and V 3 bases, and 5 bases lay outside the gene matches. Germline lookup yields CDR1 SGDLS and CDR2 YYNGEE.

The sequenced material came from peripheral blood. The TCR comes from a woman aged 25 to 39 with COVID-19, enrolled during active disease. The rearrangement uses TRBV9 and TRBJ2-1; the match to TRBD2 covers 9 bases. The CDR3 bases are TGTGCCAGCAGCGACCAGCGGGGGGAATCCTACAATGAGCAGTTCTTC. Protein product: CASSDQRGESYNEQFF.